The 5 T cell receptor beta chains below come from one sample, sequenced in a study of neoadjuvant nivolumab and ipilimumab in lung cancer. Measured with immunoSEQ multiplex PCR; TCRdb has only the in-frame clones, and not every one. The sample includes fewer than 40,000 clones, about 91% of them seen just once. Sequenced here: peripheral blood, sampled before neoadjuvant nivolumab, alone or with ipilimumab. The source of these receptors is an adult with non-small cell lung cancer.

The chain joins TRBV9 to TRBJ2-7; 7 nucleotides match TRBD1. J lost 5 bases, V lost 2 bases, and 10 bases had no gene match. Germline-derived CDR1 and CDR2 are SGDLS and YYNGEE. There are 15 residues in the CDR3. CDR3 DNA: TGTGCCAGCAGCGTGGGACAAATAGACAGGGACGAGCAGTACTTC. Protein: CASSVGQIDRDEQYF.

For the CDR3, the DNA is TGTGCCAGCAGCTTGTGGTCGTGGAACACCGGGGAGCTGTTTTTT. It yields the protein CASSLWSWNTGELFF. V gene TRBV5-6 combines with J gene TRBJ2-2; D is unclear. Trimming left V 1 base short and J 1 base short, with 8 bases between. Germline CDR1 reads SGHDT; CDR2 reads YYEEEE. The CDR3 loop spans 15 amino acids.

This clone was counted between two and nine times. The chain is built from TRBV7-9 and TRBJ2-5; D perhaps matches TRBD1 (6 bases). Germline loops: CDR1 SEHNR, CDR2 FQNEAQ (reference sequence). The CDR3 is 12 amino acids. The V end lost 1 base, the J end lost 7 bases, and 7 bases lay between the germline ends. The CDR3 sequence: CASSLVTGTQYF. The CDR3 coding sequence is TGTGCCAGCAGCTTAGTGACAGGGACCCAGTACTTC.

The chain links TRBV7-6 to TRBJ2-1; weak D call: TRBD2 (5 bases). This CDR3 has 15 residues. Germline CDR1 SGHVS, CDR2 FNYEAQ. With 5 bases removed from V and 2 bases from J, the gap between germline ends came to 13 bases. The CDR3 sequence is CASSATRSAYNEQFF. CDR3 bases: TGTGCCAGCAGCGCTACTAGGAGCGCCTACAATGAGCAGTTCTTC.

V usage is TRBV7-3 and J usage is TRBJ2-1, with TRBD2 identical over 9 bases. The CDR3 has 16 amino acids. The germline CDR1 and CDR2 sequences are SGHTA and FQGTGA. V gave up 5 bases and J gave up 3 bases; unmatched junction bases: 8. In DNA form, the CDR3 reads TGTGCCAGCAGCGCGACAACTAGCGGGTACTACAATGAGCAGTTCTTC. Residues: CASSATTSGYYNEQFF. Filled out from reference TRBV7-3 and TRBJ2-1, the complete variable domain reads GAGVSQTPSNKVTEKGKYVELRCDPISGHTALYWYRQSLGQGPEFLIYFQGTGAADDSGLPNDRFFAVRPEGSVSTLKIQRTERGDSAVYLCASSATTSGYYNEQFFGPGTRLTVL.